The clone carrying this T cell receptor (beta chain) was found once. Its target is not known. Negative isolation was applied to CD8+ and CD4+ T cells, and FACS enrichment was applied to TEMRA cells. The data derive from a study of CD8 T cells in Susac syndrome. Whole-study findings and limits: It was acknowledged by the study that relatively few individuals were included in its TCR sequencing and HLA analysis.

Germline CDR1 is SGHTA and CDR2 is FQGNSA. The CDR3 length is 15 residues. Trimming pared 1 base from V and 5 bases from J, leaving 14 bases between. Reverse transcription of roughly 0.5 to 1 ug RNA was carried out with random hexamers. Amplification of TCR beta CDR3 used immunoSEQ multiplex PCR across 54 Vbeta and 13 Jbeta. TCRdb re-called the immunoSEQ multiplex PCR reads through MiXCR, storing one row per CDR3 protein. The table has some 150,000 distinct CDR3 sequences, roughly 94% seen once. The genes are TRBV7-2 and TRBJ2-5; a possible D gene is TRBD2 (5 bases). The receptor comes from a human donor in good health. Sequencing was performed on CD4+ T cells from PBMCs. In DNA, the CDR3 is TGTGCCAGCAGCTTAGGGGCAGGTAGAGGGGAGACCCAGTACTTC. It yields the protein CASSLGAGRGETQYF.